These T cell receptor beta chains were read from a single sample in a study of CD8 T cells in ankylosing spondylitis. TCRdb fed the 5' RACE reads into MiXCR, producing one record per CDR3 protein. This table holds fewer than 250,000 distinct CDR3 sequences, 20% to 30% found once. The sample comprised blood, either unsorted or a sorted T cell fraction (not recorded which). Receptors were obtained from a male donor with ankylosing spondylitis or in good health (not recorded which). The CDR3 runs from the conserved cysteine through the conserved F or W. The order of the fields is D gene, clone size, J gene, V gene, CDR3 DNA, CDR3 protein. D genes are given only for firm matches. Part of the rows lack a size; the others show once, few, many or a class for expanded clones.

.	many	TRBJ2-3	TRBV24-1	TGTGCCACCAGTGATCCACGGACGGAAAGCACAGATACGCAGTATTTT	CATSDPRTESTDTQYF
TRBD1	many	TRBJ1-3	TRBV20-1	TGCAGTGCTAGAGCCTCGGACAGGGTTGGAAACACCATATATTTT	CSARASDRVGNTIYF
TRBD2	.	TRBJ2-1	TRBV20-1	TGCAGTGCTCGAGGGAGCGGGAGTATCTATGAGCAGTTCTTC	CSARGSGSIYEQFF
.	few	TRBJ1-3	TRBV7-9	TGTGCCAGCAGCAATATCGGGGGGAACTCTGGAAACACCATATATTTT	CASSNIGGNSGNTIYF
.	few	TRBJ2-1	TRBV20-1	TGCAGTGCTAGACTCCCAGGAGGTCCGGGCAATGAGCAGTTCTTC	CSARLPGGPGNEQFF
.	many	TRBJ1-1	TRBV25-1	TGTGCCAGCAGTGACGGTGCAGCTTTCTTT	CASSDGAAFF
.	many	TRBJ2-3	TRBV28	TGTGCCAGTAGTAGCGGCGGGTTGAGCACAGATACGCAGTATTTT	CASSSGGLSTDTQYF
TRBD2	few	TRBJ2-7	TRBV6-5	TGTGCCAGCAGCTTGACTAGCGCCTACTCCTACGAGCAGTACTTC	CASSLTSAYSYEQYF
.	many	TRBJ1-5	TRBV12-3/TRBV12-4	TGTGCCAGCAGTTCCTATACAGAAAGCAATCAGCCCCAGCATTTT	CASSSYTESNQPQHF
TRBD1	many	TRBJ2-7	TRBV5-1	TGCGCCAGCAGCTTCTCCGGGACAGCTTCCTACGAGCAGTACTTC	CASSFSGTASYEQYF
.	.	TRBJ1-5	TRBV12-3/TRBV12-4	TGTGCTAGCAGTTGGGCAGGGTCAGGTGATCAGCCCCAGCATTTT	CASSWAGSGDQPQHF
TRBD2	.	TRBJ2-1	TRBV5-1	TGCGCCAGCAGCTTGGCCGTAGCGGGGCCCTACAATGAGCAGTTCTTC	CASSLAVAGPYNEQFF
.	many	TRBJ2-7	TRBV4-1	TGCGCCAGCAGCGGACCGTTGGCGCCCTACGAGCAGTACTTC	CASSGPLAPYEQYF
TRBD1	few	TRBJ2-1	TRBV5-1	TGCGCCAGCAGCTTACCAACAGGGGGCCCCCACAATGAGCAGTTCTTC	CASSLPTGGPHNEQFF
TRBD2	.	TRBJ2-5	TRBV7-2	TGTGCCAGCCACCAACGGGTGGGGGGGGAGACCCAGTACTTC	CASHQRVGGETQYF
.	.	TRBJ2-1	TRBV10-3	TGTGCCATCAGTGCTCAGACAAGTACCCACAATGAGCAGTTCTTC	CAISAQTSTHNEQFF
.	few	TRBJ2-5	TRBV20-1	TGCTGTGCTAGAGTATTGGAACTAGGGTACAGGCAAGAGACCCAGTACTTC	CCARVLELGYRQETQYF
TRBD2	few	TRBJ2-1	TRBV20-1	TGCAGTGCTAGAGAGCCCGGACTAGCGATCTCCTACAATGAGCAGTTCTTC	CSAREPGLAISYNEQFF
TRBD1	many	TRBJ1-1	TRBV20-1	TGCAGTGGAAACAGGGGGGGAAGTTCCAACACTGAAGCTTTCTTT	CSGNRGGSSNTEAFF
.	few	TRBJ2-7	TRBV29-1	TGCAGCGTTGAAGCCGGCGAGCAGTACTTC	CSVEAGEQYF
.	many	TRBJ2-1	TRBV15	TGTGCCACCAGCAGTGCTTTGGCAAACAATGAGCAGTTCTTC	CATSSALANNEQFF
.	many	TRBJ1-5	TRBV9	TGTGCCAGCAGCGTAGATCACAGGCCTCCGATGCATTTT	CASSVDHRPPMHF
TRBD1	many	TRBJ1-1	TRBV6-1	TGTGCCAGCAGAAGACAGGGGGCGACTGAAGCTTTCTTT	CASRRQGATEAFF
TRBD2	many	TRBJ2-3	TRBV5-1	TGCGCCAGCAGCCCAAGGACTAGCGGAGGAGATACGCAGTATTTT	CASSPRTSGGDTQYF
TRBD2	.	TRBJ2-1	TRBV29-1	TGCAGCGTCGAACCTCGCCGGACTAGCGGGACCTCCTACAATGAGCAGTTCTTC	CSVEPRRTSGTSYNEQFF
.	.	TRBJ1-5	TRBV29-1	TGCAGCGCTAAAAACAGGGACGATCAGCCCCAGCATTTT	CSAKNRDDQPQHF
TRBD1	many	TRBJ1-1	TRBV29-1	TGCAGCGTCGTACAGGGGGCTGAAGCTTTCTTT	CSVVQGAEAFF
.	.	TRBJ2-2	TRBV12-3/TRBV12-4	TGTGCCAGCGGCCCTCAAACAGGCGTGGGGGCCGGGGAGCTGTTTTTT	CASGPQTGVGAGELFF
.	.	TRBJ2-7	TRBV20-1	TGCAGTGCGCAGCCCACTAGGTACGAGCAGTACTTC	CSAQPTRYEQYF
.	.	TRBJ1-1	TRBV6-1	TGTGCCAGCAGTCGGCCGCAAATCGCAGGAGCTTTCTTT	CASSRPQIAGAFF
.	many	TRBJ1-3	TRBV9	TGTGCCAGCAGCGGAACGGGAGTCTCTGGAAACACCATATATTTT	CASSGTGVSGNTIYF
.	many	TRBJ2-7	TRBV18	TGTGCCAGCTCACGAACCACCCAGGGTTTGGTATACGAGCAGTACTTC	CASSRTTQGLVYEQYF
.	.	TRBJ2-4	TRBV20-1	TGCAGTGCTAGAGATAGGAAAAACATTCAGTACTTC	CSARDRKNIQYF
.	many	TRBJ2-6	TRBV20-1	TGCAGTGCTTACAGCTTCTCTGGGGCCAACGTCCTGACTTTC	CSAYSFSGANVLTF
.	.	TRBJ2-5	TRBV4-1	TGCGCCAGCAGCCAAAGCCCGGCGGGGGAGACCCAGTACTTC	CASSQSPAGETQYF
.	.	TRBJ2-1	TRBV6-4	TGTGCCAGCAGTGACTCGAGTCTAGGTGGGAATGAGCAGTTCTTC	CASSDSSLGGNEQFF
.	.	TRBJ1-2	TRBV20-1	TGCAGTGCCCGATGGGGATATGGCTACACCTTC	CSARWGYGYTF
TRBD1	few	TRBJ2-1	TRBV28	TGTGCCAGCAGTCCCGCCTCAGGGGGCTCCTACAATGAGCAGTTCTTC	CASSPASGGSYNEQFF
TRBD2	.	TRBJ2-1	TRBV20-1	TGCAGTGCTAACGGCGGGAGGGCTTTAAATGAGCAGTTCTTC	CSANGGRALNEQFF
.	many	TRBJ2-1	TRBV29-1	TGCAGCGTTGAAGGTGCGGGATTGCAGACGAGCTCCTACAATGAGCAGTTCTTC	CSVEGAGLQTSSYNEQFF
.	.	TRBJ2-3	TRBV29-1	TGCAGCGTTGGCGGCCGTACCAGCACAGATACGCAGTATTTT	CSVGGRTSTDTQYF
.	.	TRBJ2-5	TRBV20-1	TGCAGTGCTAGACAACTAGGAGAGACCCAGTACTTC	CSARQLGETQYF